The following is a T cell receptor (beta chain) sequence with its context. Its target antigen remains unknown. The gene nomenclature and germline references here are murine. The read comes to an end 4 residues before the CDR3 does, leaving the germline J gene to fill in the end. Other DNA sequences in the same sample also yield this CDR3. This sample was taken from a study of CD8+ T cells in alopecia areata (dated by TCRdb to between 2017 and 2018). Describing the broader study: Skin from C3H/HeJ donors aged roughly 6-12 months with spontaneous alopecia was grafted onto female C3H/HeJ recipients aged roughly 7-11 weeks. In both human patients and the C3H/HeJ mouse model, the study applied high-throughput TCRbeta sequencing to look at T cell clonal expansion in alopecia areata. Scalp clonality was compared among normal scalp (n=4), patchy alopecia areata scalp (n=8), and alopecia totalis/universalis scalp (n=8). TCRbeta CDR3 regions were amplified by immunoSEQ multiplex PCR using 35 Vbeta forward and 13 Jbeta reverse primers. RNA was extracted with the PAXgene miRNA kit for fixed scalp, the miRNeasy kit for PBMCs, and the RNeasy kit for mouse skin. In humans, TCRbeta sequencing was performed on scalp tissue and on sorted CD4+ and CD8+ peripheral blood T cells from healthy controls and from patients with patchy or totalis/universalis alopecia areata.

There are 14 amino acids in the CDR3, from cysteine to phenylalanine inclusive. The 30 bases shown cover part of the CDR3, and their frame starts at base 1. Reading the germline V gene gives CDR1 NNHDY and CDR2 SYVADS. The library was obtained by the immunoSEQ multiplex PCR assay. RNA was extracted from all samples and reverse transcribed into cDNA, which served as template for TCR sequencing. First-strand cDNA was synthesized with SuperScript III using a 2:1 mix of oligo-dT and random hexamers. A synthetic immune receptor repertoire was used to measure amplification bias, and any remaining bias was corrected computationally. Sequencing of the libraries was done on Illumina HiSeq with 60 bp reads that cover the CDR3, reading from J toward V. Per the source publication's procedure: Raw reads were preprocessed for error removal, and CDR3 was defined according to IMGT conventions as running from the conserved cysteine to phenylalanine. To get clonality, Shannon entropy was normalized by log2 of the number of productive unique TCRs and the result was subtracted from 1. Whether scalp clones were CD4 or CD8 was inferred by matching scalp TCRbeta sequences against CD4 and CD8 repertoires sorted from blood. Imported from immuneACCESS, the table was reduced by TCRdb to in-frame sequences with V and J called. These copies leave out some clones; in studies compared against another copy, an unresolved V gene accounts for under half, and the cause of the remainder is not known. V and J calls and clone size are those listed in that table; D and trimming were worked out from the DNA. The table shows over 100,000 clones here, with no singletons. The top ten clonotypes cover around 19% of the sample.

Overall results and qualifications from the work: Compared with normal scalp, lesional scalp had higher clonality and more expanded CD8+ clones, particularly in alopecia totalis/universalis, a pattern that suggests antigenic drive. TCR sequences shared between patients were less clear than in mice, possibly partly because of HLA diversity in the patient population. Unlike mouse skin, where gammadelta T cells dominate, normal human skin contains resident alphabeta T cells that get sequenced too, which complicates analysis of the scalp TCR repertoire.

The receptor comes from a C3H/HeJ mouse with alopecia areata. These mice carry the MHC haplotype H2-k. Sequencing used lesional skin. The chain is assembled from TRBV13-3 and TRBJ2-1, with TRBD2 identical over 12 junction bases. The CDR3 bases that were read are TGTGCCAGCAGGACTGGGGGGGCACGGGCT. It codes for CASRTGGARA. The full CDR3 protein reads CASRTGGARAEQFF.